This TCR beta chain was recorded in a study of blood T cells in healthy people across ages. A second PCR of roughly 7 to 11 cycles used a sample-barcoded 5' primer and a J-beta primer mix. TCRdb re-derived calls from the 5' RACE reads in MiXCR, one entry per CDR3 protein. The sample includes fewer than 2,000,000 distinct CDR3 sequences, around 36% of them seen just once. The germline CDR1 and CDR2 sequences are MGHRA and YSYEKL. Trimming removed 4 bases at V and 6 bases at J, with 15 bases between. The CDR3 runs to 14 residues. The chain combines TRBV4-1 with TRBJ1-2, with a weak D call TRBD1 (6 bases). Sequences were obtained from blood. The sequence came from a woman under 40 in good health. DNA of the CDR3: TGCGCCAGCAGCCCGGTAGGGGGATTGCATGGCTACACCTTC. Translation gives CASSPVGGLHGYTF.